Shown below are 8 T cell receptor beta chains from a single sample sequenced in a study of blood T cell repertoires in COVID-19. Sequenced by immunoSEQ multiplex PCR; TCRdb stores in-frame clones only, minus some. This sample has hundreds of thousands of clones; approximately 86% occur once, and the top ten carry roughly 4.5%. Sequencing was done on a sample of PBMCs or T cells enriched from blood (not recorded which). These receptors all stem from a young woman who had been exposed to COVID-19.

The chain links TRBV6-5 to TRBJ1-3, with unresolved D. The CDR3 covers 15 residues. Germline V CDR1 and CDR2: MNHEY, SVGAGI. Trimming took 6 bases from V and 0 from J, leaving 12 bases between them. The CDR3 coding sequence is TGTGCCAGCAGGGTCGAGCCGAGCTCTGGAAACACCATATATTTT. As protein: CASRVEPSSGNTIYF.

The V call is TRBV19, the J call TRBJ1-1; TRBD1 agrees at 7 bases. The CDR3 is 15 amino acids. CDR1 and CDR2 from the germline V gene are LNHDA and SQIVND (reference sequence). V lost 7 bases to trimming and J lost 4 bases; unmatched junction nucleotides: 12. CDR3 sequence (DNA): TGTGCCAGTACTGTCCCCGGAGACAGGGTCACTGAAGCTTTCTTT. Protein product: CASTVPGDRVTEAFF.

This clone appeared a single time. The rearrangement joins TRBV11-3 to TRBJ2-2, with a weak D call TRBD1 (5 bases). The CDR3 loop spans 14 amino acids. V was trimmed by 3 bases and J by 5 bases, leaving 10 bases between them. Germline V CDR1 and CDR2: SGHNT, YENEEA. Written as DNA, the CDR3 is TGTGCCAGCAGCTTCAGACAGAGAACCGGGGAGCTGTTTTTT. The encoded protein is CASSFRQRTGELFF.

Here the CDR3 reads CATLTGNSYNSPLHF. The CDR3, as DNA: TGTGCCACCCTGACAGGGAACTCCTATAATTCACCCCTCCACTTT. The J gene is TRBJ1-6, the V gene TRBV28; 7 bases line up with TRBD1. Per the germline V gene, CDR1 is MDHEN and CDR2 is SYDVKM. The trim removed 10 bases at V and 0 bases at J, leaving 6 bases unmatched. CDR3 size: 15 residues.

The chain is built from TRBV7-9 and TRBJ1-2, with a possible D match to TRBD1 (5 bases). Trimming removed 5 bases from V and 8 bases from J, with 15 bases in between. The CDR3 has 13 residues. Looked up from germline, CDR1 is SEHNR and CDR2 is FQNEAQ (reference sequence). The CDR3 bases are TGTGCCAGCAGCCCTAACTCCAAGGGGGGCTACACCTTC. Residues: CASSPNSKGGYTF.

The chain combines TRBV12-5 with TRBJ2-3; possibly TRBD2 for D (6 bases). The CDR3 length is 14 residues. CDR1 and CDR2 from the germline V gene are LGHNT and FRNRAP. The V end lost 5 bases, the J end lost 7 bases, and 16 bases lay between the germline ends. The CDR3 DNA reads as TGTGCTAGTGGTCCTTCCGGGGGAGGAAATACGCAGTATTTT. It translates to CASGPSGGGNTQYF.

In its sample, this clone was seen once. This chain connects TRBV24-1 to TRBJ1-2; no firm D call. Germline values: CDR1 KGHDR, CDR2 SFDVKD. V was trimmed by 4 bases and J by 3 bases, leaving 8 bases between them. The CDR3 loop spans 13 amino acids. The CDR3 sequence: CATSEEDHYGYTF. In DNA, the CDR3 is TGTGCCACCAGTGAGGAGGACCACTATGGCTACACCTTC.

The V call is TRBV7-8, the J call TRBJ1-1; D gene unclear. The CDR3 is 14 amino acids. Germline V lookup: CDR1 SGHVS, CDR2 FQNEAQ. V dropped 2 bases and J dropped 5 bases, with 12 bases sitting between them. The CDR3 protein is CASSLSTGSTEAFF. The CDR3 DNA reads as TGTGCCAGCAGCTTAAGCACGGGAAGTACTGAAGCTTTCTTT. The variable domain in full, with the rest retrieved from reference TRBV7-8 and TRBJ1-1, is GAGVSQSPRYKVAKRGQDVALRCDPISGHVSLFWYQQALGQGPEFLTYFQNEAQLDKSGLPSDRFFAERPEGSVSTLKIQRTQQEDSAVYLCASSLSTGSTEAFFGQGTRLTVV.